The TCR beta chain described here comes from a study of blood T cell repertoires in COVID-19 (dated by TCRdb to 2020 to 2021). For the study in its entirety: Samples from collaborators originated in the United States, Italy and Spain and spanned both the acute and convalescent phases of COVID-19. Where HLA class I and class II types were available, the types were taken from metadata supplied by the sample provider, not from assay-based typing. Deeply sampled blood TCRbeta repertoires from subjects exposed to, actively infected with, or recovered from COVID-19 were included in the dataset. Samples came from the ongoing ImmuneRACE study (first 160 participants) plus 1,254 subjects from 6 global collaborators. The sample metadata nearly always contained a de-identified subject ID, COVID-19 status, age in years and sex. The repertoires were released in a freely available public database meant as a resource for research on the immune response to SARS-CoV-2. The material from the prospective study consisted of cDNA or gDNA derived from T cells, B-cell-depleted T cells, or PBMCs. General findings and caveats noted by the study authors: The quantity of clinical and demographic metadata differed by source and by participant and was supplied without curation.

The immunoSEQ Assay, a bias-controlled multiplex PCR, was used to amplify TCRbeta CDR3 regions from genomic DNA. Per the source publication's procedure: Within the assay, amplification of reference gene primers was used to estimate how many nucleated cells each sample contained. To quantify the absolute abundance of each unique TCRbeta CDR3 rearrangement, sequence reads were collapsed and filtered. For each sample, productive Simpson clonality was calculated by taking the square root of Simpson's diversity index across productive rearrangements. Sourced from immuneACCESS, this table was stored by TCRdb with only in-frame sequences that have V and J called. A share of the clones is absent; for the studies checked, an unresolved V gene accounts for under half, and the remainder has no known explanation. V and J calls and clone size are given by that table; D and trimming were obtained from the DNA. The sample records 25,000 to 30,000 clones, roughly 80% of which are singletons. The top ten constitute about 8% of the sample.

Remarks on this clone: Its binding antigen is unknown. It has no much larger one-base neighbor in the sample; base qualities were not kept.

The germline V gene specifies SGHAT as CDR1 and FQNNGV as CDR2. Including the terminal cysteine and phenylalanine, the CDR3 comprises 12 residues. Kept here is only the CDR3 DNA, which spans 36 bases and is read in frame from base 1. Trimming at the junction amounts to 7 bases on V and 0 bases on J, and the germline ends lie 3 bases apart. Each collaborating institution followed its own protocols to collect whole blood in K2EDTA tubes. For TCRbeta analysis, collaborator samples were shipped as frozen whole blood, as isolated PBMCs, or as DNA extracted from either sample type. The sequence was collected from a woman in her 70s with active or convalescent COVID-19. Sequencing was carried out using peripheral blood. The chain is encoded by TRBV11-2 joined to TRBJ1-4; too little of a D gene remains to name it. The DNA is TGTGCCAGCACTGCAACTAATGAAAAACTGTTTTTT. The resulting protein is CASTATNEKLFF.